This entry lists 2 T cell receptor beta chains sequenced from one sample in a study of blood T cell repertoires in COVID-19. Repertoires were generated with immunoSEQ multiplex PCR, while TCRdb's copy carries only in-frame clones and drops some. The data contain more than 95,000 clones, about four fifths of them seen just once; the ten biggest clones take up approximately 3.6%. Specimen: peripheral blood. These receptors were collected from a woman at least 80 years old with active or convalescent COVID-19.

The chain has TRBV27 and TRBJ1-2; 7 bases fit TRBD1. J was trimmed by 3 bases and V by 8 bases; bases with no gene match: 6. Germline CDR1 is MNHEY and CDR2 is SMNVEV (reference sequence). The CDR3 totals 13 residues. CDR3 loop: CASDRDIHYGYTF. In nucleotides, the CDR3 is TGTGCCAGCGACAGGGACATCCACTATGGCTACACCTTC.

The gene calls are TRBV18 and TRBJ1-4; tentatively, D is TRBD1 (5 bases). Trimming shortened V by 6 bases and J by 5 bases, and 16 bases separated the two germline ends. Germline V CDR1 and CDR2: KGHSH, LQKENI. The CDR3 totals 15 residues. CDR3 amino acids: CASSEHQGGNEKLFF. The CDR3 DNA is TGTGCCAGCTCGGAGCACCAGGGTGGAAATGAAAAACTGTTTTTT.